The 11 T cell receptor beta chains presented below share a single source sample, sequenced in a study of CXCR3-negative and CXCR3-positive naive CD8 T cells. Carrying UMI labels, the TRB cDNA libraries were prepared through 5' RACE. From the 5' RACE reads, TCRdb lists one entry per CDR3 protein and no DNA. This repertoire comprises over 20,000 distinct CDR3 sequences; its ten largest clones make up around 2.8%. The sequencing sample was made of naive CXCR3- CD8+ T cells from blood. Subset specified: CD45RO-CCR7+CD27+CD95- naive CD8+ T cells lacking CXCR3 (TNR3-). The receptors derive from a human donor in good health. Some clones in this sample may be carry-over from other donors' samples.

V is TRBV5-1 and J is TRBJ1-2; TCRdb's D call of TRBD1 is untestable without DNA. The germline gives CDR1 SGHRS, CDR2 YFSETQ. This CDR3 region has 13 residues. The CDR3 here is CASSPGQSDGYTF.

The chain employs TRBV10-1 and TRBJ2-1; TCRdb reports TRBD2, a call that lacks DNA to check it against. The germline V gene has CDR1 WNHNN and CDR2 SYGVQD (reference sequence). The CDR3 runs to 15 residues. The CDR3 here is CASSETGLADNEQFF.

The V gene is TRBV29-1, the J gene TRBJ2-3; the TCRdb D gene call, TRBD1, has no DNA to confirm it. The CDR3 is made up of 13 amino acids. The germline V gene has CDR1 SQVTM and CDR2 ANQGSEA. The chain's CDR3 is CSVVRGVTDTQYF.

Judged by frequency, this clonotype is medium-sized (0.01 to 0.1%). The chain employs TRBV28 and TRBJ1-2; TCRdb names TRBD1, which stays unverified in the absence of DNA. CDR1 is MDHEN, CDR2 SYDVKM, per germline. This CDR3 has 14 amino acids. CDR3 sequence reads: CASSVGQGDYGYTF.

The gene calls are TRBV27 and TRBJ2-1; the TCRdb D gene call, TRBD1, has no DNA to confirm it. This CDR3 is 12 amino acids long. The germline V gene encodes CDR1 MNHEY and CDR2 SMNVEV (reference sequence). The CDR3: CASSLRGYEQFF.

Considering frequency, this clonotype is medium-sized. The chain carries TRBV28 and TRBJ1-2. Germline CDR1 reads MDHEN; CDR2 reads SYDVKM. The CDR3 loop spans 13 amino acids. CDR3 region: CASSHEANYGYTF.

The V and J genes are TRBV28 and TRBJ2-7. The CDR3 extends over 12 amino acids. Germline V gene sequence: CDR1 MDHEN, CDR2 SYDVKM. This CDR3 is CASSLPSYEQYF.

The chain couples TRBV6-2 or TRBV6-3 to TRBJ2-1; TCRdb proposes TRBD1, but this gene call is untestable without DNA. Germline CDR1 MNHEY, CDR2 SVGEGT. The CDR3 extends over 14 amino acids. The CDR3 protein is CASSRQGEHNEQFF.

The chain recombines TRBV28 with TRBJ2-7; as DNA is missing, the TRBD1 call by TCRdb cannot be tested. Per germline, CDR1 MDHEN and CDR2 SYDVKM. This CDR3 has 13 residues. This CDR3 reads CASSFRQTYEQYF.

The rearrangement links TRBV28 to TRBJ2-1; TCRdb lists TRBD1, though no DNA is available to test this call. Germline values: CDR1 MDHEN, CDR2 SYDVKM. This CDR3 spans 12 amino acids. CDR3 in amino acids: CASSSHGTEQFF.

This rearrangement joins TRBV11-3 to TRBJ2-1; TCRdb's D call of TRBD1 is untestable without DNA. The CDR3 length is 15 residues. CDR1 is SGHNT and CDR2 is YENEEA in the germline V gene. The CDR3 is CASSLVRGGVDEQFF.